This T cell receptor beta chain was identified during a study of blood T cell repertoires in COVID-19. CDR3 size: 17 residues. Germline V gives CDR1 SEHNR, CDR2 FQNEAQ (reference sequence). V gave up 2 bases and J gave up 2 bases, with 18 bases separating them. Assay: immunoSEQ multiplex PCR; the TCRdb copy retains only in-frame clones and omits some. In the table there are more than 85,000 clones, about 85% of which are singletons. In this sample, this clone turned up a few times. The sequence was collected from a man aged 45-65 years with acute or convalescent COVID-19. This chain joins TRBV7-9 and TRBJ1-1; unclear D gene. The sequenced sample was peripheral blood. CDR3 sequence: CASSLLEDLGFNTEAFF. The DNA for the CDR3 is TGTGCCAGCAGCTTACTGGAGGACCTGGGGTTTAACACTGAAGCTTTCTTT.